Each of the 25 T cell receptor beta chains below was sequenced from the same sample in a study of CD4 T cells in relation to SARS-CoV-2 and coronaviruses. These receptors lack a known antigen. CD4+ T cells from unexposed donors were obtained before the COVID-19 pandemic (2011-2018). CD4+ T cells were isolated from the cells after 10 days of culture. Sequencing was performed with immunoSEQ multiplex PCR; in TCRdb, only in-frame clones are kept and a portion is missing. The table shows around 24,000 clones, with 75% to 85% occurring only once. The sequenced sample consisted of CD4+ T cells from PBMCs, cultured in vitro. These TCRs come from a human donor in good health.

The chain links TRBV5-5 to TRBJ1-1, with TRBD1 as a possible D gene (6 bases). V gave up 1 base and J gave up 1 base, with 11 bases separating them. There are 15 residues in the CDR3. Per germline, CDR1 SGHKS and CDR2 YYEKEE (reference sequence). The CDR3, as DNA: TGTGCCAGCAGCTTGAGTCAGGGGACGAACACTGAAGCTTTCTTT. This gives the protein CASSLSQGTNTEAFF.

This clone is large. The chain is built from TRBV7-2 and TRBJ1-4, with D uncertain. Trimming pared 5 bases from V and 5 bases from J, leaving 24 bases between. This CDR3 has 18 amino acids. The V gene's germline CDR1 is SGHTA and CDR2 FQGNSA. The CDR3 nucleotides read TGTGCCAGCAGCCCTACTTACGGCCCCACCGGGAAGAATGAAAAACTGTTTTTT. Translated, it gives CASSPTYGPTGKNEKLFF.

The J gene is TRBJ2-1, the V gene TRBV28; tentatively, D is TRBD2 (7 bases). The V gene's germline CDR1 is MDHEN and CDR2 SYDVKM. The CDR3 has 17 amino acids. V lost 6 bases, J lost 1 base, and 19 bases lay in between. This chain's CDR3 is CASRPGGPVVSYNEQFF. The CDR3 DNA reads as TGTGCCAGCAGACCCGGGGGGCCGGTAGTTTCCTACAATGAGCAGTTCTTC.

The chain is built from TRBV19 and TRBJ2-2, with D possibly matching TRBD1 (7 bases). CDR3 length equals 14 residues. From germline, CDR1 is LNHDA and CDR2 SQIVND (reference sequence). Trimming cost V 2 bases and J 7 bases, with 11 bases left between them. The CDR3 nucleotides are TGTGCCAGTAGTATAACAGGGGAGGTCGGGGAGCTGTTTTTT. This codes for CASSITGEVGELFF.

The genes are TRBV28 and TRBJ1-5, with D possibly being TRBD1 (5 bases). With 5 bases removed from V and 3 bases from J, the gap between germline ends came to 17 bases. Germline-derived CDR1 and CDR2 are MDHEN and SYDVKM. This CDR3 comprises 16 residues. CDR3 amino acids: CASSIGVGRYNQPQHF. CDR3 nucleotide sequence: TGTGCCAGCAGTATAGGGGTGGGCAGGTACAATCAGCCCCAGCATTTT.

V is TRBV2 and J is TRBJ1-1, with D hard to call. There are 13 residues in the CDR3. Deletions cut 4 bases from V and 5 bases from J, with 11 bases between. Per the germline V gene, CDR1 is SNHLY and CDR2 is FYNNEI. The CDR3 reads CASSADLGTEAFF. The CDR3 coding sequence is TGTGCCAGCAGTGCAGACTTGGGGACTGAAGCTTTCTTT.

V gene TRBV19 combines with J gene TRBJ1-6; D not resolved. Germline V gives CDR1 LNHDA, CDR2 SQIVND (reference sequence). CDR3 length equals 14 residues. V lost 3 bases and J lost 11, with 14 bases in between. CDR3 bases: TGTGCCAGTAGTATTCGAGGCAGATTGCCACCCCTCCACTTT. Its translation is CASSIRGRLPPLHF.

V usage is TRBV4-1 and J usage is TRBJ1-2; TRBD1 is a possible D gene (6 bases). There are 14 residues in the CDR3. V shed 4 bases and J shed 8 bases, with 17 bases lying between them. The germline V gene has CDR1 MGHRA and CDR2 YSYEKL. The CDR3: CASSPSRGLQGYTF. DNA of the CDR3: TGCGCCAGCAGCCCCTCCCGGGGGCTGCAAGGCTACACCTTC.

V is TRBV5-4 and J is TRBJ2-3; the match to TRBD2 covers 16 bases. Germline loops: CDR1 SGHNT, CDR2 YYREEE (reference sequence). V dropped 4 bases and J dropped 6; count of bases not matched to a gene: 5. The CDR3 contains 16 residues. The CDR3 region is CASSLGLAGGTDTQYF. The CDR3 region has the DNA TGTGCCAGCAGCCTGGGACTAGCGGGGGGGACGGATACGCAGTATTTT.

This clone has just one count. The V call is TRBV5-1, the J call TRBJ1-2, with 7 bases lining up with TRBD1. Per the germline V gene, CDR1 is SGHRS and CDR2 is YFSETQ. The CDR3 is 15 residues long. After removal of 4 bases from V and 8 bases from J, the junction contained 14 bases not matched to a gene. The CDR3 protein is CASSQRTGASLGYTF. In DNA, the CDR3 is TGCGCCAGCAGCCAAAGGACAGGCGCGAGTTTAGGCTACACCTTC.

This chain connects TRBV6-2 or TRBV6-3 to TRBJ2-3; 8 positions match TRBD2. The CDR3 is 15 amino acids. CDR1 MNHEY and CDR2 SVGEGT come from the germline V gene. The V segment lost 2 bases and the J segment 3 bases; nucleotides outside the gene matches: 4. CDR3: CASSYAGGLTDTQYF. CDR3 DNA sequence: TGTGCCAGCAGTTACGCGGGGGGCCTGACAGATACGCAGTATTTT.

J is TRBJ2-7 and V is TRBV7-9; a possible D gene is TRBD2 (6 bases). The CDR3 sequence is 14 residues long. The V end lost 4 bases, the J end lost 2 bases, and 12 bases lay between the germline ends. Germline V lookup: CDR1 SEHNR, CDR2 FQNEAQ (reference sequence). This chain's CDR3 is CASSSSGSTYEQYF. The CDR3 DNA reads as TGTGCCAGCAGCTCCAGCGGGTCAACCTACGAGCAGTACTTC.

The genes are TRBV6-2 or TRBV6-3 and TRBJ2-7; a possible D gene is TRBD2 (5 bases). Per the germline V gene, CDR1 is MNHEY and CDR2 is SVGEGT. The ends were cut back, 2 bases at V and 4 bases at J, with 6 bases in the middle. The CDR3 is 12 amino acids. The CDR3 DNA follows: TGTGCCAGCAGTTACGCGGGTTACGAGCAGTACTTC. This sequence encodes CASSYAGYEQYF.

This chain uses TRBV13 with TRBJ2-4; D may be TRBD1 (5 bases). V was cut by 0 bases and J by 3 bases, with 9 bases left in between. Germline V CDR1 and CDR2: PRHDT, FYEKMQ (reference sequence). CDR3 length: 15 amino acids. As DNA, the CDR3 is TGTGCCAGCAGCTTAGGGCAGGGCTTCAAAAACATTCAGTACTTC. Protein product: CASSLGQGFKNIQYF.

This clone was found once. This CDR3 is CASSEGQRTGEQYF. CDR3 coding DNA: TGTGCCAGCAGTGAGGGACAGCGGACAGGAGAGCAGTACTTC. The V gene is TRBV6-1, the J gene TRBJ2-7; 7 nucleotides agree with TRBD1. The germline V gene has CDR1 MNHNS and CDR2 SASEGT. This CDR3 has 14 residues. V gave up 3 bases and J gave up 7 bases; unmatched junction bases: 9.

The chain links TRBV19 to TRBJ1-1, with 8 bases aligning to TRBD1. The ends lost 9 bases at V and 3 bases at J; junction bases unmatched: 12. The CDR3 has 15 amino acids. Germline CDR1 is LNHDA and CDR2 is SQIVND (reference sequence). CDR3 region: CARVIQGGMYTEAFF. CDR3 DNA sequence: TGTGCCAGGGTTATACAGGGGGGTATGTACACTGAAGCTTTCTTT.

This clone was seen more than once but under ten times. V usage is TRBV19 and J usage is TRBJ1-4; D gene ambiguous. The length of the CDR3 is 15 residues. Germline CDR1 reads LNHDA; CDR2 reads SQIVND (reference sequence). V lost 5 bases and J 5 bases, leaving 15 bases between the germline ends. CDR3 coding DNA: TGTGCCAGTAGTCCGCCCTCAGGCGCCAATGAAAAACTGTTTTTT. It is translated as CASSPPSGANEKLFF.

The V call is TRBV7-2, the J call TRBJ2-2; 7 bases fit TRBD1. The CDR3 consists of 16 residues. Trimming cost V 5 bases and J 4 bases; bases outside gene matches: 10. Germline CDR1 reads SGHTA; CDR2 reads FQGNSA. The CDR3 spells CASSPIQGFSTGELFF. CDR3 DNA sequence: TGTGCCAGCAGCCCGATACAGGGGTTCTCCACCGGGGAGCTGTTTTTT.

The V call is TRBV4-3, the J call TRBJ2-7; 8 bases are a match to TRBD2. V lost 1 base and J lost 7; bases outside the gene matches: 21. This CDR3 has 19 amino acids. The V gene's germline CDR1 is LGHNA and CDR2 YSLEER. CDR3 DNA: TGCGCCAGCAGCCAAGGGGTGGCCTGGCGGGAGGAACCTTTTTGGGAGCAGTACTTC. This translates into CASSQGVAWREEPFWEQYF.

V and J are TRBV18 and TRBJ2-7; 12 bases fit TRBD2. Losses at the gene ends were 6 bases for V and 4 bases for J; bases not matched to a gene: 4. There are 14 residues in the CDR3. The germline V gene has CDR1 KGHSH and CDR2 LQKENI. The chain's CDR3 is CASSQTSGGYEQYF. CDR3 nucleotide sequence: TGTGCCAGCTCGCAGACTAGCGGGGGATACGAGCAGTACTTC.

The chain combines TRBV5-1 with TRBJ2-7; D possibly corresponds to TRBD1 (5 bases). V shed 1 base and J shed 3 bases, with 11 bases lying between them. The CDR3 has 14 residues. Looked up from germline, CDR1 is SGHRS and CDR2 is YFSETQ. The CDR3 nucleotides are TGCGCCAGCAGCTTGATAAGGGGCAACTACGAGCAGTACTTC. Its protein is CASSLIRGNYEQYF.

This clone was detected only once. The chain joins TRBV18 to TRBJ1-4; TRBD1 aligns across 12 bases. Germline V gives CDR1 KGHSH, CDR2 LQKENI. V was clipped by 6 bases and J by 0 bases; unmatched bases: 8. The CDR3 spans 18 residues. CDR3 nucleotides: TGTGCCAGCTCCCGAACGGGACAGGGGGCTTCAACTAATGAAAAACTGTTTTTT. Protein product: CASSRTGQGASTNEKLFF.

This clone was found once. The chain uses TRBV9 and TRBJ2-3, with 13 bases identical to TRBD2. Trimming took 4 bases from V and 4 from J; bases not matched to a gene: 6. Germline V gene data show CDR1 as SGDLS and CDR2 as YYNGEE. The CDR3 runs to 16 residues. Here the CDR3 reads CASSPTLAGGADTQYF. CDR3 nucleotides: TGTGCCAGCAGCCCTACACTAGCGGGAGGGGCAGATACGCAGTATTTT.

The chain joins TRBV5-1 to TRBJ1-2; D perhaps matches TRBD1 (6 bases). Germline values: CDR1 SGHRS, CDR2 YFSETQ. The CDR3 contains 13 residues. Deletions cut 7 bases from V and 6 bases from J, with 16 bases between. The CDR3 coding sequence is TGCGCCAGCCGAGAAACAGGGAGTAATGGCTACACCTTC. It translates to CASRETGSNGYTF.

This chain links TRBV2 with TRBJ2-7, with TRBD1 matching 7 bases. Germline CDR1 and CDR2: SNHLY and FYNNEI. V was pared by 6 bases and J by 3 bases, with 8 bases of the junction left unmatched. This CDR3 has 14 amino acids. The CDR3 DNA is TGTGCCAGCAGAGCAGGGGGTTTCGTCTACGAGCAGTACTTC. This encodes CASRAGGFVYEQYF.